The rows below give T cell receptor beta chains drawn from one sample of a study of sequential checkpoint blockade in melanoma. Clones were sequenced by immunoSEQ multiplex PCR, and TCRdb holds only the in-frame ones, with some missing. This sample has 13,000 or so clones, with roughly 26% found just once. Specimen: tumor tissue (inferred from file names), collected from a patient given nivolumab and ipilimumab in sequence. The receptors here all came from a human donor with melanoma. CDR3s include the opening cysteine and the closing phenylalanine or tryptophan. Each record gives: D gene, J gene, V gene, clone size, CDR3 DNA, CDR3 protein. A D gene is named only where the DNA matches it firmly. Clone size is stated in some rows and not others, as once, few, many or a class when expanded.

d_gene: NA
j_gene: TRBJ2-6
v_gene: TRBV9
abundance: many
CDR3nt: TGTGCCAGCAGCGTAGGCGGGGGACAAATCTCTGGGGCCAACGTCCTGACTTTC
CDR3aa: CASSVGGGQISGANVLTF

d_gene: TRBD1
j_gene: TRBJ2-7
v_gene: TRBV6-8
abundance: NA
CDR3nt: TGTGCCAGCAGTATGACAGGGGACGAGCAGTACTTC
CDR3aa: CASSMTGDEQYF

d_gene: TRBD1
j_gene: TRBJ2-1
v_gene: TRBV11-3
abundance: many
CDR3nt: TGTGCCAGCAGCCTACCTCGCACCGGGACAGGGGGCAATGAGCAGTTCTTC
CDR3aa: CASSLPRTGTGGNEQFF

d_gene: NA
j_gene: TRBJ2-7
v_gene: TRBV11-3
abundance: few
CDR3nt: TGTGCCAGCAGCGGCTTCGGGACGGTGACTTACGAGCAGTACTTC
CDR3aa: CASSGFGTVTYEQYF

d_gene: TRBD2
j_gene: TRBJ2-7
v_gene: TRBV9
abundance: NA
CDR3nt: TGTGCCAGCAGCGTAGTCAGCGGGGGTGGCGAGCAGTACTTC
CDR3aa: CASSVVSGGGEQYF

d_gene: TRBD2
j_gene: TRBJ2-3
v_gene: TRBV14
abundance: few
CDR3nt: TGTGCCAGCAGCCAAATTGACGGGGGGGCGGCAGATACGCAGTATTTT
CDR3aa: CASSQIDGGAADTQYF

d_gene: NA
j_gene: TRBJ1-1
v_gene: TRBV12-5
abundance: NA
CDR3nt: TGTGCTAGTGGTTTTGACCGAGTAGCTTTCTTT
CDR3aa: CASGFDRVAFF

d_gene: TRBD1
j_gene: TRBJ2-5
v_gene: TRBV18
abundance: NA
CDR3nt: TGTGCCAGCTCACCATATTCGACAGGGTGGAACGAGACCCAGTACTTC
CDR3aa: CASSPYSTGWNETQYF

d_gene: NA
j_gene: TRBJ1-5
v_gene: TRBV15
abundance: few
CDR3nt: TGTGCCACCAGCAGAGCAGGGGACAATCAGCCCCAGCATTTT
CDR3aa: CATSRAGDNQPQHF

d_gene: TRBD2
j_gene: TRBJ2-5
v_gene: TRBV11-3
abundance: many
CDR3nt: TGTGCCAGCAGCTTCAAAGTAGCGGGGGAAGAGACCCAGTACTTC
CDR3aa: CASSFKVAGEETQYF

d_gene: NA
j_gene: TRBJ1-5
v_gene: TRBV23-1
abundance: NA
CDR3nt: TGCGCCAGCAGCCAAGACTGGGATGGTTGGCCCCAGCATTTT
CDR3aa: CASSQDWDGWPQHF

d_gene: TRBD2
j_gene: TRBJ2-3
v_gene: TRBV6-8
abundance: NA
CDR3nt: TGTGCCAGCATCACCACTCGGGGAGCGGGGGTAACAGATACGCAGTATTTT
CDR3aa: CASITTRGAGVTDTQYF

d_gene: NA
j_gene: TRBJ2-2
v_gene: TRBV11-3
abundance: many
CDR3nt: TGTGCCAGCAGCTTTTCAGGGACGAACACCGGGGAGCTGTTTTTT
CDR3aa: CASSFSGTNTGELFF

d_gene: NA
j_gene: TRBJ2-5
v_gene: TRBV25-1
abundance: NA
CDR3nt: TGTGCCAGCAGGACCCTGGATGGAGAGACCCAGTACTTC
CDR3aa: CASRTLDGETQYF

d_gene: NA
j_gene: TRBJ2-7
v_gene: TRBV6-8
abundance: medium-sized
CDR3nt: TGTGCCAGCAGTTACATCGGGGGCCCCTACGAGCAGTACTTC
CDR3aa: CASSYIGGPYEQYF

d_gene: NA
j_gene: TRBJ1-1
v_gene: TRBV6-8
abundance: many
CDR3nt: TGTGCCAGCAGTGAGATCGGTCAGGGGATTCCTGAAGCTTTCTTT
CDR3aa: CASSEIGQGIPEAFF

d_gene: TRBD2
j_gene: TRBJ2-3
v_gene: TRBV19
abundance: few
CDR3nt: TGTGCCAGTAGTATAGTAGCGGGGGGGCAAGATACGCAGTATTTT
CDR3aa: CASSIVAGGQDTQYF

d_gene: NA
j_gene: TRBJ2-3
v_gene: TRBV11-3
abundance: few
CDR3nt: TGTGCCAGCAGCTTGGCCCAGCTCCCCCACCGCCTCGATACGCAGTATTTT
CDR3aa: CASSLAQLPHRLDTQYF

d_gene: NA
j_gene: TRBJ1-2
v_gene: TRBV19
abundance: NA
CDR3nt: TGTGCCAGTAACTTGGGTGCTGGCTACACCTTC
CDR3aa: CASNLGAGYTF

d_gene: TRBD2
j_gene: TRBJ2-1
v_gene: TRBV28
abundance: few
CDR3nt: TGTGCCAGCAGTCATCCGGGACTAGCGGGGGTTACCTCCTACAATGAGCAGTTCTTC
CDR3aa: CASSHPGLAGVTSYNEQFF

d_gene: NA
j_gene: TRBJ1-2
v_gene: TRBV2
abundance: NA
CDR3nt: TGTGCCAGCACCCCCCAAAGTGCAGGGGTAGATGGCTACACCTTC
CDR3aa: CASTPQSAGVDGYTF

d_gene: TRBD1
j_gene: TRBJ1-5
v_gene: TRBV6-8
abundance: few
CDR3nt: TGTGCCAGCAGGGGGACAGGGTCTCAGCCCCAGCATTTT
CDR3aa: CASRGTGSQPQHF

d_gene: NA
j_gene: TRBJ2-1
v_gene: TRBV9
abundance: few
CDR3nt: TGTGCCAGCAGCCCCATTGTGAGGGGGGGGCGGAATTACAATGAGCAGTTCTTC
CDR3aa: CASSPIVRGGRNYNEQFF

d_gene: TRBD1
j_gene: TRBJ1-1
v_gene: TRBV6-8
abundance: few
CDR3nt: TGTGCCAGCAGTTACCCTGACAGGGGAAGGACTGAAGCTTTCTTT
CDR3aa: CASSYPDRGRTEAFF

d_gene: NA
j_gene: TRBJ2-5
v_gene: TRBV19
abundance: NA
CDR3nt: TGTGCCAGTAGTCCTATGGCGGGGAACCAAGAGACCCAGTACTTC
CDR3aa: CASSPMAGNQETQYF

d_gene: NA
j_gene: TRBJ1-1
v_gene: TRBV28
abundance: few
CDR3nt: TGTGCCAGCAGTACCCAGGGGATGAACACTGAAGCTTTCTTT
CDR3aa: CASSTQGMNTEAFF

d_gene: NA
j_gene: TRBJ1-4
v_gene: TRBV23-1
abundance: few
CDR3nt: TGCGCCAGCAGCTTATCCCCCTATGAAAAACTGTTTTTT
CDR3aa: CASSLSPYEKLFF

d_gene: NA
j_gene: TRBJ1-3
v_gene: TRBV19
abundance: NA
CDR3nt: TGTGCCAGTAGCCCTTGGGAACGTGGAAACACCATATATTTT
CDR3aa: CASSPWERGNTIYF

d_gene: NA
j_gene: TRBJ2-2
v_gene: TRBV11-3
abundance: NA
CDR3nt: TGTGCCAGCAGCTCAGGGTCTCACACCGGGGAGCTGTTTTTT
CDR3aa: CASSSGSHTGELFF

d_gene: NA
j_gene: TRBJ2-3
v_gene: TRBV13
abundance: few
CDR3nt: TGTGCCAGCAGCTTAGGCCTTAGAGTTGGCACAGATACGCAGTATTTT
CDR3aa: CASSLGLRVGTDTQYF

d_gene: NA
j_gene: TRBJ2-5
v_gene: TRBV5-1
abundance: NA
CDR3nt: TGCGCCAGCAGCCCTCTGGGATCTAGAAAAGAGACCCAGTACTTC
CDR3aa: CASSPLGSRKETQYF

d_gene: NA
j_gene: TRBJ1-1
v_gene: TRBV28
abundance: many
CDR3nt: TGTGCCAGCAGTTTATTTGTCAGGGACACTGAAGCTTTCTTT
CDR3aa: CASSLFVRDTEAFF